The T cell receptor (beta chain) described here comes from a study of T cells in Graves' hyperthyroidism and ophthalmopathy. Study as a whole: Peripheral blood specimens were obtained at initial diagnosis, prior to any treatment.

The sample holds many counts of this clonotype. Its antigen is currently unknown. TCR beta CDR3 region amplification was performed from RNA transcripts. First-round RT-PCR of the TCR CDR3 relied on the HTBI primer set. TCRdb used MiXCR to reprocess the multiplex PCR reads, holding one entry per CDR3 protein. The repertoire includes about 550,000 distinct CDR3 sequences, less than 25% of them detected once, and around 27% sits in the top ten. Broader study findings: Separation of ophthalmopathy from stable hyperthyroidism was achieved by a 13 V-J model.

The CDR3 totals 13 residues. CDR1 DFQATT and CDR2 SNEGSKA come from the germline V gene (reference sequence). Trimming took off 6 bases at V and 2 bases at J, with 13 bases between the two ends. Uncontrolled infection, other autoimmune disease, pregnancy or lactation led to exclusion. The receptor was derived from a man between 18 and 35 years old with Graves' hyperthyroidism. V usage is TRBV20-1 and J usage is TRBJ2-5; D is unresolved. The sequencing sample was made of blood. The DNA for the CDR3 is TGCAGTGCCAGTACGGGTCCACAAGAGACCCAGTACTTC. This gives the protein CSASTGPQETQYF.